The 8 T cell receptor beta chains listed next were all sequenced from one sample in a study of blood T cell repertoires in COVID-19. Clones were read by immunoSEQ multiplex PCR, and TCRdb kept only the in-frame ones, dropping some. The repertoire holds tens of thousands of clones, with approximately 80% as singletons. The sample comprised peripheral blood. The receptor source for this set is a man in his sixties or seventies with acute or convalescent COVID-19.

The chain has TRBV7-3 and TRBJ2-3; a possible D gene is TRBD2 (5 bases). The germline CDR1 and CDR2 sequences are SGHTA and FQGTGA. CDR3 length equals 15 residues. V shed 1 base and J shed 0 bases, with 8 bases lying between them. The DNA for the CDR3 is TGTGCCAGCAGCTTAAACGAGGGCAGCACAGATACGCAGTATTTT. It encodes CASSLNEGSTDTQYF.

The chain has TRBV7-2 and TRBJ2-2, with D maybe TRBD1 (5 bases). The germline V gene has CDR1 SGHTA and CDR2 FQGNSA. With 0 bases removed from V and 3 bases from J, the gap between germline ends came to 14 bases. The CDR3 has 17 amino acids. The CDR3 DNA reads TGTGCCAGCAGCTTAGCCGGACACGCCGGCGACACCGGGGAGCTGTTTTTT. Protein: CASSLAGHAGDTGELFF.

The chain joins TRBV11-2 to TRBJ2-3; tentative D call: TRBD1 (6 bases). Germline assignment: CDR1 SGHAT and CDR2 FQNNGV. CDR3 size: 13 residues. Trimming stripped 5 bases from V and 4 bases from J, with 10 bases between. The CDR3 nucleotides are TGTGCCAGCAGCCCCGGGACACCAGATACGCAGTATTTT. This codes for CASSPGTPDTQYF.

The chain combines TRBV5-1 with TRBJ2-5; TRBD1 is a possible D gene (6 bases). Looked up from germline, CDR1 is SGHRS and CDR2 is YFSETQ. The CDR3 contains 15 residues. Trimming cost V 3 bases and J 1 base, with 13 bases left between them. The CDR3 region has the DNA TGCGCCAGCAGCTCCGGGACATACGCCCAAGAGACCCAGTACTTC. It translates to CASSSGTYAQETQYF.

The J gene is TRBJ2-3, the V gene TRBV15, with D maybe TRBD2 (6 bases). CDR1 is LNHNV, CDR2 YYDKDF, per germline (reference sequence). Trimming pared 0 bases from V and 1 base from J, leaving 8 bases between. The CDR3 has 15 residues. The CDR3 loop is CATSRDGGGTDTQYF. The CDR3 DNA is TGTGCCACCAGCAGAGACGGCGGGGGCACAGATACGCAGTATTTT. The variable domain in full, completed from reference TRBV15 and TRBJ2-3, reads DAMVIQNPRYQVTQFGKPVTLSCSQTLNHNVMYWYQQKSSQAPKLLFHYYDKDFNNEADTPDNFQSRRPNTSFCFLDIRSPGLGDTAMYLCATSRDGGGTDTQYFGPGTRLTVL.

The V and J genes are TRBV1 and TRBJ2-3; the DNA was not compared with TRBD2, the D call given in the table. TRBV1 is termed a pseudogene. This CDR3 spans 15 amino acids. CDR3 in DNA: TGCACCAGCAGCCAAGGAGAGGCTAGCACAGATACGCAGTATTTT. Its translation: CTSSQGEASTDTQYF.

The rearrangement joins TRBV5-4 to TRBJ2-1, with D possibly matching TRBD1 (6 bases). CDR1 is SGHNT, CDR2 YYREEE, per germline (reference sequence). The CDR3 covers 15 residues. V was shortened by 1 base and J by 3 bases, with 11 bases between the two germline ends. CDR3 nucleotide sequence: TGTGCCAGCAGCTTGCCGGGGACACGCTACAATGAGCAGTTCTTC. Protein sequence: CASSLPGTRYNEQFF.

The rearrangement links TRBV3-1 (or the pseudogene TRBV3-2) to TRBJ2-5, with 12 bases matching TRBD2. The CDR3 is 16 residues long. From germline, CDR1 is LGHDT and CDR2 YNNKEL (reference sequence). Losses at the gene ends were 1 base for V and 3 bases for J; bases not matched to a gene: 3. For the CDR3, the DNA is TGTGCCAGCAGCCAAGCGTGGACTAGCGGGGAAGAGACCCAGTACTTC. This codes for CASSQAWTSGEETQYF.